These T cell receptor beta chains were read from a single sample in a study of cytomegalovirus exposure and HLA in healthy donors. Repertoires were generated with immunoSEQ multiplex PCR, while TCRdb's copy carries only in-frame clones and drops some. The sample lists 150,000 to 200,000 clones; around three quarters were seen once. The sample was PBMCs. The receptors originated from a woman aged 35 to 49 in good health and CMV-seronegative. CDR3s include the opening cysteine and the closing phenylalanine or tryptophan. A D gene is named only where the DNA matches it firmly. Expanded clones are given a class, and other clones once, few, many or no size at all.

>17|TRBV5-4|TRBD2|TRBJ2-5|.
TGTGCCAGCAGCCCAGGACTAGCGGGAGTGAGGCAAGAGACCCAGTACTTC
CASSPGLAGVRQETQYF
>18|TRBV30|.|TRBJ1-1|.
TGTGCCTGGAGGAGAACCGGGGGGGTTTATGGAGTCGAGACTGAAGCTTTCTTT
CAWRRTGGVYGVETEAFF
>10|TRBV6-1|.|TRBJ1-1|medium-sized
TGTGCCAGCAGTAACTTTGAAGCTTTCTTT
CASSNFEAFF
>15|TRBV2|TRBD2|TRBJ2-1|.
TGTGCCAGCGGGCGGTGGGTTGGGGAGGGCGATGAGCAGTTCTTC
CASGRWVGEGDEQFF
>15|TRBV18|.|TRBJ1-4|.
TGTGCCAGCTCACCATCAGAGGGGGCTAATGAAAAACTGTTTTTT
CASSPSEGANEKLFF
>16|TRBV12-5|.|TRBJ2-1|.
TGTGCTAGTGGTTTGGCCCCATCTGCCGCCGGCAATGAGCAGTTCTTC
CASGLAPSAAGNEQFF
>14|TRBV30|.|TRBJ1-1|once
TGTGCCTGGATCTATGGGGGGGGAGGTACTGAAGCTTTCTTT
CAWIYGGGGTEAFF
>15|TRBV9|.|TRBJ1-1|.
TGTGCCAGCAGCGTAGGGTCCAGGGGTTCTAATGAAGCTTTCTTT
CASSVGSRGSNEAFF
>16|TRBV30|TRBD2|TRBJ2-7|.
TGTGCCTGGAGAAGGGTGTCGGGGGGGCTCTCCTACGAGCAGTACTTC
CAWRRVSGGLSYEQYF
>17|TRBV11-3|.|TRBJ1-4|.
TGTGCCAGCAGCTTAGGGGCTTCCCCAGCAACTAATGAAAAACTGTTTTTT
CASSLGASPATNEKLFF
>17|TRBV7-8|.|TRBJ2-3|.
TGTGCCAGCAGCTTGCCGGGACACCAATTTAGCACAGATACGCAGTATTTT
CASSLPGHQFSTDTQYF
>12|TRBV6-6|.|TRBJ2-1|few
TGTGCCAGCAGGGCTAGCGCTAATGAGCAGTTCTTC
CASRASANEQFF
>13|TRBV2|TRBD1|TRBJ1-1|.
TGTGCCAGCAGTGAGAGGGGGCTAGGTGAAGCTTTCTTT
CASSERGLGEAFF